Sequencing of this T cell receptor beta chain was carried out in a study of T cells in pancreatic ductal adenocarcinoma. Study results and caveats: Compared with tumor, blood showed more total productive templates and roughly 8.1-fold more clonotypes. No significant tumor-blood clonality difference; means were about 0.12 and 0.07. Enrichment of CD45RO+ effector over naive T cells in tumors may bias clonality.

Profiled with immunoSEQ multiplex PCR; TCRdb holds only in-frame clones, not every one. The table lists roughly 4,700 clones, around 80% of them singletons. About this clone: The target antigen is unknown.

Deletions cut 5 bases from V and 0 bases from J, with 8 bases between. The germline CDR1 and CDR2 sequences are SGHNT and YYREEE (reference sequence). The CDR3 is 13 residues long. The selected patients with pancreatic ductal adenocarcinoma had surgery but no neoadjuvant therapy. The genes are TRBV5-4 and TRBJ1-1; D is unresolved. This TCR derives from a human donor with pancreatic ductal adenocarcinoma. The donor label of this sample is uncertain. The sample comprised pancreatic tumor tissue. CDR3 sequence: CASSAGMNTEAFF. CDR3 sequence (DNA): TGTGCCAGCAGTGCCGGGATGAACACTGAAGCTTTCTTT.